Each of the 3 T cell receptor beta chains below was sequenced from the same sample in a study of T-cell reconstitution after alpha-beta-depleted transplantation in children. Unique molecular identifiers were used in preparing the TCRbeta library. TCRdb ran MiXCR on the PCR reads and lists one entry per CDR3 protein. Here the sample spans 83,000 or so distinct CDR3 sequences, approximately 9.2% being singletons. The sample consisted of PBMCs from the stem cell graft donor, taken from the stem cell graft. All receptors derive from a human donor who donated a stem cell graft to a child with congenital amegakaryocytic thrombocytopenia.

This clonotype was picked up many times. The CDR3 is CASSRLGTDTQYF. The CDR3 coding sequence is TGTGCCAGCAGCCGACTCGGGACCGATACGCAGTATTTT. J is TRBJ2-3 and V is TRBV7-3; D is perhaps TRBD1 or TRBD2 (5 bases each). CDR3 length: 13 residues. V lost 5 bases and J 6 bases, leaving 12 bases between the germline ends. Germline-derived CDR1 and CDR2 are SGHTA and FQGTGA.

This clonotype was seen repeatedly, ten times or more. The V gene is TRBV5-5, the J gene TRBJ1-3; D is possibly TRBD1 (6 bases). The V end lost 4 bases, the J end lost 1 base, and 12 bases lay between the germline ends. CDR3 length: 15 residues. The germline V gene has CDR1 SGHKS and CDR2 YYEKEE (reference sequence). The CDR3 sequence: CASSTGQQSGNTIYF. CDR3 DNA sequence: TGTGCCAGCAGCACTGGACAGCAATCTGGAAACACCATATATTTT.

This clonotype has a count of ten or more. The chain recombines TRBV20-1 with TRBJ2-7; 7 positions agree with TRBD1. The ends lost 1 base at V and 4 bases at J; junction bases unmatched: 7. CDR3 size: 14 residues. Germline V gene sequence: CDR1 DFQATT, CDR2 SNEGSKA (reference sequence). DNA for the CDR3: TGCAGTGCTAGAGTGTCAGGGGGAGTATACGAGCAGTACTTC. Its translation: CSARVSGGVYEQYF.